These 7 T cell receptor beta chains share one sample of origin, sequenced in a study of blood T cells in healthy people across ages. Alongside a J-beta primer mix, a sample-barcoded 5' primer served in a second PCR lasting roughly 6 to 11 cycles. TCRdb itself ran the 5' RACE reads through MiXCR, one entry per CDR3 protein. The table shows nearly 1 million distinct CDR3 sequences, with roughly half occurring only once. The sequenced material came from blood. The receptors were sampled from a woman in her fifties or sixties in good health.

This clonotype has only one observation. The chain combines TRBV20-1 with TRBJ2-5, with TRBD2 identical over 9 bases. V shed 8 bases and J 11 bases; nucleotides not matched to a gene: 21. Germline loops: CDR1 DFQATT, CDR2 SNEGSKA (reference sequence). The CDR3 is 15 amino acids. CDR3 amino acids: CSPKRSGLASNEQYF. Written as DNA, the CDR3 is TGCAGTCCGAAACGGTCGGGACTAGCTTCCAATGAGCAGTACTTC.

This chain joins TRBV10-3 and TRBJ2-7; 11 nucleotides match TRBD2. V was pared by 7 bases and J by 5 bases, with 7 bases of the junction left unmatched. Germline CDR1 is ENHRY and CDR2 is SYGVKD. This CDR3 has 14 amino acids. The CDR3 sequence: CAITWLAGGHEQYF. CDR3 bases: TGTGCCATCACGTGGCTAGCGGGAGGACACGAGCAGTACTTC.

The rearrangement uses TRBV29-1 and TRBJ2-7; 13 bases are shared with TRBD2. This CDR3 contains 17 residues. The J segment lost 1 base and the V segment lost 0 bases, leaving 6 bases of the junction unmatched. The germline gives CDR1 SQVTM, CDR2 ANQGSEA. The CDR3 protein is CSVEDQGGLAGSYEQYF. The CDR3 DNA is TGCAGCGTTGAAGACCAGGGGGGACTAGCGGGATCCTACGAGCAGTACTTC.

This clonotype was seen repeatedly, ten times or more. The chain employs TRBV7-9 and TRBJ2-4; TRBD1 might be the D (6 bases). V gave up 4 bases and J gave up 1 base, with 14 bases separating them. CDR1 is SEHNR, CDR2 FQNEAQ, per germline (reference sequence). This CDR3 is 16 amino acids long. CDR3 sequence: CASSSPGQGAKNIQYF. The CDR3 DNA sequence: TGTGCCAGCAGCTCTCCGGGACAAGGGGCCAAAAACATTCAGTACTTC. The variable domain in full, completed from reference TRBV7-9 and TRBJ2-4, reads DTGVSQNPRHKITKRGQNVTFRCDPISEHNRLYWYRQTLGQGPEFLTYFQNEAQLEKSRLLSDRFSAERPKGSFSTLEIQRTEQGDSAMYLCASSSPGQGAKNIQYFGAGTRLSVL.

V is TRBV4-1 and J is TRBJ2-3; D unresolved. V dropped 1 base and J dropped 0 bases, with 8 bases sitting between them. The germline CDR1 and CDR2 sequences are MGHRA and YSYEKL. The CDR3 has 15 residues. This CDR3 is CASSQGPLSTDTQYF. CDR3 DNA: TGCGCCAGCAGCCAAGGGCCCCTGAGCACAGATACGCAGTATTTT.

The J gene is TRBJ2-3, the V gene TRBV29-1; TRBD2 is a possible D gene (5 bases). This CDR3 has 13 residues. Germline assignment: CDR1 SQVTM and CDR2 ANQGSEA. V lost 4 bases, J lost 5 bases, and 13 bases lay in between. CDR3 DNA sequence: TGCAGCGTTGGGGATACTAGTTTAGATACGCAGTATTTT. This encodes CSVGDTSLDTQYF.

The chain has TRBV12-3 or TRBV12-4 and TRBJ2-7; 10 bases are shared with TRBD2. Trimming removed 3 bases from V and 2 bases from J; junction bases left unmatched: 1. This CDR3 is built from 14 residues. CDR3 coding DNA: TGTGCCAGCAGTTTTAGCGGGGGGACCTACGAGCAGTACTTC. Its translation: CASSFSGGTYEQYF.